This TCR beta chain was identified during a study of CD39 and CD103 CD8 tumor-infiltrating T cells. Study-wide background: Shown patients: HPV-positive HNSCC, HPV-negative HNSCC, ovarian cancer, melanoma.

Data came from immunoSEQ multiplex PCR; TCRdb stores just in-frame clones and leaves some out. In the table there are roughly 1,600 clones, about 73% of which are singletons. The sample holds a few counts of this clone. The sample taken for sequencing was CD39- CD103- CD8+ T cells sorted from the tumor. Subset specified: CD103-CD39- double-negative CD45RA- CD8 T cells. The clonotype originates from a human donor with head and neck squamous cell carcinoma.

CDR3 protein: CASSASGGANNEQFF. DNA for the CDR3: TGTGCCAGCAGTGCAAGCGGGGGGGCCAACAATGAGCAGTTCTTC. The J gene is TRBJ2-1, the V gene TRBV6-4; TRBD2 matches at 10 bases. The CDR3 has 15 amino acids. Germline assignment: CDR1 MRHNA and CDR2 SNTAGT. With V trimmed by 4 bases and J by 5 bases, 5 bases remained unmatched.